One TCR beta chain is described in this entry. Its antigen is unknown. The germline V gene encodes CDR1 KGHSH and CDR2 LQKENI. The CDR3 is made up of 14 amino acids. Deletions cut 3 bases from V and 0 bases from J, with 9 bases between. This specimen belongs to a study of cytomegalovirus exposure and HLA in healthy donors. Study observations and caveats: The dataset shows that most TCR sequences were rare, while some public TCRs occurred in many donors. Cytomegalovirus-associated status was assigned to more than 150 TCR beta chains. Being productive about 90% or about 30% of the time was typical of most TCR beta V segments in an earlier analysis.

Use of 60 Vbeta and 13 Jbeta primers characterized the PCR. The repertoire was sequenced with immunoSEQ multiplex PCR; TCRdb's copy has only in-frame clones and lacks some. The sample has 55,000 to 70,000 clones; the top ten hold roughly 2.4%. This TCR was sampled from a female donor in good health and CMV-seropositive. V is TRBV18 and J is TRBJ2-7, with D unclear. The sequencing input was PBMCs. CDR3 bases: TGTGCCAGCTCACCGAGCACTACCTCCTACGAGCAGTACTTC. Translating gives CASSPSTTSYEQYF.